This T cell receptor (beta chain) was identified in a study of T cell responses to AZD1222 COVID-19 vaccine. The CDR3 sequence is 14 residues long. Trimming pared 2 bases from V and 3 bases from J, leaving 9 bases between. Germline CDR1 and CDR2: SGDLS and YYNGEE. Sequenced by immunoSEQ multiplex PCR; TCRdb stores in-frame clones only, minus some. The table records 90,000 to 150,000 clones, 85% to 90% of them present only once. This TCR was recovered from an adult who received the AZD1222 COVID-19 vaccine. Source: peripheral blood, taken 28 days after the second AZD1222 dose. This chain joins TRBV9 and TRBJ1-3; D perhaps matches TRBD1 (5 bases). The CDR3 coding sequence is TGTGCCAGCAGCGTGGGGGGAATTGGAAACACCATATATTTT. Translated: CASSVGGIGNTIYF.